This TCR beta chain was captured in a study of neurological immune-mediated disorders. The study, taken as a whole, reports: Because no CDR3 amino acid sequences were shared across subjects by expanded clones, private repertoires were suggested in all groups. The greatest TCR clonal expansion appeared in HTLV-1-associated myelopathy and the smallest, falling below healthy controls, in multiple sclerosis.

This clonotype came up many times. Antigen: not known. The V gene lost 5 bases and the J gene lost 6 bases, with 11 bases spanning the gap. Germline values: CDR1 SGHTA, CDR2 FQGTGA. This CDR3 is built from 13 residues. With 10-nucleotide random UMIs included, cDNA was synthesized by 5'RACE. The output of every sequencing run exceeded 160 million TCR-beta sequences, derived from 15-18 subjects. Each CDR3 protein is one row after TCRdb ran MiXCR on the 5' RACE reads. This sample carries nearly 60,000 distinct CDR3 sequences, about 3.4% of them seen once, and the ten largest clones take 6% to 8.5%. The origin of this receptor is a woman in her fifties or sixties with multiple sclerosis. The specimen was PBMCs. This chain connects TRBV7-3 to TRBJ2-4; D gene uncertain. The CDR3 region is CASSADMGNIQYF. The DNA for the CDR3 is TGTGCCAGCAGCGCCGACATGGGAAACATTCAGTACTTC.